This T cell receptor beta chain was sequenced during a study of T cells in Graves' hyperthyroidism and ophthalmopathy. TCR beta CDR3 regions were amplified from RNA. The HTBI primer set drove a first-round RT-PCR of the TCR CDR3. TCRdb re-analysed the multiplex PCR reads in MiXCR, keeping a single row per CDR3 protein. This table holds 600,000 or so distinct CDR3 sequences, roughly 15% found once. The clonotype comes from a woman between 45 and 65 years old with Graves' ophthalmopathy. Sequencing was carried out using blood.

CDR3 bases: TGTGCCAGCAGTCTGAGTGGGTGGCAGGAGACCCAGTACTTC. Translating it yields CASSLSGWQETQYF. The chain has TRBV6-1 and TRBJ2-5; D is unclear. Germline CDR1 is MNHNS and CDR2 is SASEGT. V was pared by 5 bases and J by 5 bases, with 15 bases between. CDR3 length equals 14 residues.